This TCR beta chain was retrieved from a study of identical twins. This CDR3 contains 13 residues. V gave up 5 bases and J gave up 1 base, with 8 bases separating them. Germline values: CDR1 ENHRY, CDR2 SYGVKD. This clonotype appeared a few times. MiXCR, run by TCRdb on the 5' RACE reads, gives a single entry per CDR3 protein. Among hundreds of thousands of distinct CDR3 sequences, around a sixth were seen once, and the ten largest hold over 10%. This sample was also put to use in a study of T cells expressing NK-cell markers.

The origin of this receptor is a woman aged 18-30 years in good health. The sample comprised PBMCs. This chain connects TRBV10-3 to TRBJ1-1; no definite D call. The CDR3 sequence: CAISSQENTEAFF. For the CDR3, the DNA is TGTGCCATCAGTTCACAAGAGAACACTGAAGCTTTCTTT.